The rows below give T cell receptor beta chains drawn from one sample of a study of cytomegalovirus exposure and HLA in healthy donors. Only in-frame clones appear in the TCRdb table, and some are missing; sequencing was by immunoSEQ multiplex PCR. The sample has 90,000 or so clones; 85% are singletons. The sample comprised PBMCs. Receptors were obtained from a man between 18 and 35 years old in good health and CMV-seropositive. Both conserved end residues are part of each CDR3. D genes are given only for firm matches. The size entry is marked missing in some rows and otherwise reads once, few, many or a size class.

clone_size,d_call,j_call,v_call,cdr3_nt,cdr3_aa
.,TRBD1,TRBJ2-3,TRBV7-9,TGTGCCAGCAGCTCGGGACAGGGGGTAACAGATACGCAGTATTTT,CASSSGQGVTDTQYF
.,TRBD2,TRBJ2-5,TRBV27,TGTGCCACTTCGGGTAGCGGGAGCCCAGAGACCCAGTACTTC,CATSGSGSPETQYF
.,.,TRBJ2-3,TRBV6-1,TGTGCCAGCAGTGAATCAGGGTTAGGCCGAACAGATACGCAGTATTTT,CASSESGLGRTDTQYF
few,TRBD1,TRBJ1-2,TRBV9,TGTGCCAGCAGCCTAGGACAGGCCTATGGCTACACCTTC,CASSLGQAYGYTF
few,.,TRBJ2-5,TRBV5-4,TGTGCCAGCAGCTTGGAGCAACTAGGACAAGAGACCCAGTACTTC,CASSLEQLGQETQYF
once,.,TRBJ2-2,TRBV18,TGTGCCAGCTCACCATTCTCCGGGGAGCTGTTTTTT,CASSPFSGELFF
.,.,TRBJ2-2,TRBV29-1,TGCAGCGTTCGTACCAACAGGGCGGTCGGGGAGCTGTTTTTT,CSVRTNRAVGELFF
.,TRBD1,TRBJ1-2,TRBV9,TGTGCCAGCAGCCAATTTGGACAGGACTATGGCTACACCTTC,CASSQFGQDYGYTF
.,TRBD1,TRBJ1-1,TRBV6-1,TGTGCCAGCAGTTTAACAGGGGGAGCTTTCTTT,CASSLTGGAFF
.,.,TRBJ1-2,TRBV27,TGTGCCAGCAGCCGGACAGCCGGGGATGGCTACACCTTC,CASSRTAGDGYTF
.,.,TRBJ2-5,TRBV14,TGTGCCAGCAGCAATACTGGCAGGGTGGAGACCCAGTACTTC,CASSNTGRVETQYF
.,TRBD1,TRBJ1-2,TRBV19,TGTGCCAGTAGTCCCCGGACAGGGTCGGGGGGCTACACCTTC,CASSPRTGSGGYTF
once,TRBD1,TRBJ1-5,TRBV28,TGTGCCAGCAGTCTTGGGACAGAGTCTTATAGCAATCAGCCCCAGCATTTT,CASSLGTESYSNQPQHF
once,.,TRBJ1-3,TRBV5-1,TGCGCCAGCAGCTTATCGGCCGGGGGGTCTGGAAACACCATATATTTT,CASSLSAGGSGNTIYF
.,TRBD1,TRBJ1-1,TRBV5-1,TGCGCCAGCAGCACCCGGGACAGGGTCACTGAAGCTTTCTTT,CASSTRDRVTEAFF
once,TRBD1,TRBJ2-1,TRBV19,TGTGCCAGTAGCCGGGACAGGGCAAACAATGAGCAGTTCTTC,CASSRDRANNEQFF
.,TRBD2,TRBJ2-1,TRBV9,TGTGCCAGCAGCCTTAGCGGGGTTAGCTCCTACAATGAGCAGTTCTTC,CASSLSGVSSYNEQFF
.,.,TRBJ2-1,TRBV21-1,TGTGCCAGCACCATGGGGCCCCCAGTTGTAAATGAGCAGTTCTTC,CASTMGPPVVNEQFF
.,TRBD1,TRBJ2-3,TRBV29-1,TGCAGCGTCGCACAGGGGGACACAGATACGCAGTATTTT,CSVAQGDTDTQYF
.,TRBD1,TRBJ2-7,TRBV27,TGTGCCAGCAGCCCTACCCGACAGGGTACCTACGAGCAGTACTTC,CASSPTRQGTYEQYF
.,.,TRBJ2-3,TRBV2,TGTGCCAGCAGTGAGCGCAGGGCCGGCACAGATACGCAGTATTTT,CASSERRAGTDTQYF
.,TRBD2,TRBJ2-3,TRBV5-4,TGTGCCAGCAGCCTCCCGGGTACTAGCGGGCAGGGAGATACGCAGTATTTT,CASSLPGTSGQGDTQYF
.,.,TRBJ1-4,TRBV9,TGTGCCAGCAGCGTGTCCCCCATACAGGGAACTAATGAAAAACTGTTTTTT,CASSVSPIQGTNEKLFF
.,TRBD2,TRBJ2-3,TRBV2,TGTGCCAGCATTGACGGGAGGAGCACAGATACGCAGTATTTT,CASIDGRSTDTQYF